This TCR beta chain was profiled in a study of Graves' ophthalmopathy and Graves' hyperthyroidism. To note about this clonotype: The antigen is undetermined.

Looked up from germline, CDR1 is MGHDK and CDR2 is SYGVNS. There are 16 residues in the CDR3. V shed 5 bases and J shed 4 bases, with 21 bases lying between them. The sequenced template was RNA, covering the TCR beta CDR3 region. A first-round RT-PCR used HTBI primers, followed by a second-round multiplex PCR. TCRdb recomputed calls from the multiplex PCR reads with MiXCR, one row per CDR3 protein. The table has 740,000 or so distinct CDR3 sequences, approximately 40% seen once. General study points: With around 65% sensitivity and approximately 72% specificity, the model predicted ophthalmopathy progression.

The V gene is TRBV25-1, the J gene TRBJ2-7, with D tentatively TRBD1 (8 bases). This TCR derives from an adult man with Graves' ophthalmopathy. The sample comprised peripheral blood. CDR3 in DNA: TGTGCCAGCAGTTTAGGTCGGACAGGGAGGGAATACGAGCAGTACTTC. Translation gives CASSLGRTGREYEQYF.